This record covers a single T cell receptor (beta chain). This entry is derived from a study of blood T cell repertoires in COVID-19. Study-level background: Acute and convalescent COVID-19 specimens originated in the United States, Italy and Spain.

Original processing notes: Scientists estimated how many nucleated cells there were by amplifying reference gene primers. Method: immunoSEQ multiplex PCR; TCRdb's copy keeps in-frame clones and lacks some. V, J and clone size reflect that table, while D and trimming were determined from the DNA. The table records over 250,000 clones, roughly 90% of them present only once. CDR3 length equals 13 residues. Deletions cut 7 bases from V and 1 base from J, with 10 bases between. CDR1 and CDR2 (germline): MDHEN, SYDVKM. Sequencing was performed on peripheral blood. The source is a man aged 55 to 70 who had recovered from COVID-19. The rearrangement uses TRBV28 and TRBJ1-1; D gene uncertain. The DNA of the CDR3 is TGTGCCAGCATGAGGTTGGGGAACACTGAAGCTTTCTTT. Its translation is CASMRLGNTEAFF. The whole variable domain, remainder taken from reference TRBV28 and TRBJ1-1, is DVKVTQSSRYLVKRTGEKVFLECVQDMDHENMFWYRQDPGLGLRLIYFSYDVKMKEKGDIPEGYSVSREKKERFSLILESASTNQTSMYLCASMRLGNTEAFFGQGTRLTVV.